This TCR beta chain was recorded in a study of cytomegalovirus exposure and HLA in healthy donors. CDR3 length equals 11 residues. V dropped 6 bases and J dropped 12; count of bases not matched to a gene: 8. Germline V gene lookup returns CDR1 SGHDT and CDR2 YYEEEE. With 60 Vbeta and 13 Jbeta primers, the PCR was carried out. Libraries were prepared by immunoSEQ multiplex PCR; TCRdb keeps only in-frame clonotypes and omits some of them. The sample records under 150,000 clones, 75% to 85% being singletons. Findings and limits, study-wide: Confirmation in vitro established that three CMV-associated chains were specific for CMV antigens.

This clone was found a few times. Its antigen is as yet unknown. V gene TRBV5-6 combines with J gene TRBJ1-1, with 7 positions matching TRBD1. The sequence was obtained from a girl between 2 and 10 years old in good health and CMV-seronegative. Source material: PBMCs. DNA for the CDR3: TGTGCCAGCACCCAGACAGGGAGGACTTTCTTT. Translating it yields CASTQTGRTFF.